This T cell receptor (beta chain) was found in a study of molecular identifiers for immune sequencing clone quantification. This clonotype was detected only a few times. Its antigen remains unknown. Study results and limitations: In CMV-specific effectors, clones above 20 copies held over 99% of molecules; naive, under 1%.

The CDR3 has 17 residues. V lost 1 base and J lost 3; bases outside the gene matches: 11. CDR1 and CDR2 from the germline V gene are MNHEY and SMNVEV (reference sequence). As previously described, bulk TCR libraries were made using listed TCR primers. TCRdb reanalysed the PCR reads using MiXCR and keeps one entry per CDR3 protein. Here the sample spans about 510,000 distinct CDR3 sequences, around 23% being singletons. Naive CD8 T cell sorting was performed on the CD8+CD4-CCR7+CD45RA+ phenotype. Sequenced sample: naive CD8+ T cells from blood, with Jurkat cell RNA spiked in. The subset was: FACS-sorted CD8+CD4-CCR7+CD45RA+ naive T cells. The TCR was taken from a human donor in good health. Some libraries in this study had Jurkat cell RNA spiked in. V and J are TRBV27 and TRBJ1-1; 7 bases align to TRBD1. The CDR3 loop is CASSLFGTESMYTEAFF. Here the CDR3 DNA reads TGTGCCAGCAGTTTATTTGGGACAGAATCGATGTACACTGAAGCTTTCTTT.